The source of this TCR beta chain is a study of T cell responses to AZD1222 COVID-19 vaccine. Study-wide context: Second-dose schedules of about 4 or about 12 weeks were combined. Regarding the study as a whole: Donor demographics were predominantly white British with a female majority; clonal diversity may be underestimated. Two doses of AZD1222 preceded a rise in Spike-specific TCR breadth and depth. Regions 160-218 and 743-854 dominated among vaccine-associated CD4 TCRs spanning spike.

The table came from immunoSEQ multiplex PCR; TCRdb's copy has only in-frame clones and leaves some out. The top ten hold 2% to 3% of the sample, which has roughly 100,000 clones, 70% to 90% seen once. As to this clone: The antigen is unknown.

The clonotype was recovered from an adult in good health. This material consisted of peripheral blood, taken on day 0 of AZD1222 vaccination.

CDR3 in DNA: TGTGCCACCACCGCGGTCGGGGGGCGACGGGACGGCTACACCTTC. This encodes CATTAVGGRRDGYTF. The chain has TRBV24-1 and TRBJ1-2; weak D call: TRBD1 (6 bases). CDR3 length: 15 residues. Per the germline V gene, CDR1 is KGHDR and CDR2 is SFDVKD. Trimming pared 8 bases from V and 8 bases from J, leaving 23 bases between.